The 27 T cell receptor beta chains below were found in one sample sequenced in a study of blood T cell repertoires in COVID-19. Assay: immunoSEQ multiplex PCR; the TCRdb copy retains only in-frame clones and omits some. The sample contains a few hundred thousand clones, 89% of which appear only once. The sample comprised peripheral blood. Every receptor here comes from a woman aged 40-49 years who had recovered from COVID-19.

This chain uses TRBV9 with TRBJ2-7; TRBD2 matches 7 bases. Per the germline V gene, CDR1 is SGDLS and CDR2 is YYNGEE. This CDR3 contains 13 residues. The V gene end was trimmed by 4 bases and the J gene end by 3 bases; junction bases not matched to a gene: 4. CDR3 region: CASSYGGNYEQYF. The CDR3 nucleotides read TGTGCCAGCAGCTACGGGGGGAACTACGAGCAGTACTTC. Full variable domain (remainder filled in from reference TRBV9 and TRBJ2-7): DSGVTQTPKHLITATGQRVTLRCSPRSGDLSVYWYQQSLDQGLQFLIQYYNGEERAKGNILERFSAQQFPDLHSELNLSSLELGDSALYFCASSYGGNYEQYFGPGTRLTVT.

As DNA, the CDR3 is TGTGCCAGCTCACGAACAGGGGGTATTAATGAAAAACTGTTTTTT. This codes for CASSRTGGINEKLFF. The rearrangement uses TRBV18 and TRBJ1-4; 8 nucleotides align to TRBD1. CDR3 length: 15 residues. Unmatched junction bases numbered 5, after V lost 4 bases and J lost 4 bases. The germline V gene has CDR1 KGHSH and CDR2 LQKENI.

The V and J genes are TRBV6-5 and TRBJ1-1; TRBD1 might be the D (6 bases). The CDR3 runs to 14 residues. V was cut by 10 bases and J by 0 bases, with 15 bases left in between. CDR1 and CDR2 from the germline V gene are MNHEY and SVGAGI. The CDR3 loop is CATTDRTMNTEAFF. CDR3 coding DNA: TGTGCCACAACTGACAGGACCATGAACACTGAAGCTTTCTTT.

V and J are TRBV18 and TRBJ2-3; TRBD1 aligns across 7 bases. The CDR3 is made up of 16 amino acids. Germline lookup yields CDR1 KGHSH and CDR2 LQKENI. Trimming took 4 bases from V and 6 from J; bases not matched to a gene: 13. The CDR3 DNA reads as TGTGCCAGCTCACTCTTGGCGCCTTTGACAGGGGATACGCAGTATTTT. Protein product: CASSLLAPLTGDTQYF.

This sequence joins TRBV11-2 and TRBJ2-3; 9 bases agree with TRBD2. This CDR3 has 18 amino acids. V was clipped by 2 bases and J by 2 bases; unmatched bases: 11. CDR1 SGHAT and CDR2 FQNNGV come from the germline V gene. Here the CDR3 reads CASSLLGFAGGNTDTQYF. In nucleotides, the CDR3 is TGTGCCAGCAGCTTATTGGGTTTTGCGGGAGGGAACACAGATACGCAGTATTTT.

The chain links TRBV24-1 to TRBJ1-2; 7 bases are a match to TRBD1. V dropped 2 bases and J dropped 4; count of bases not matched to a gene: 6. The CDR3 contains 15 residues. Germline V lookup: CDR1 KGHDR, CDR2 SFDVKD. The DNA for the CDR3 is TGTGCCACCAGTGATTCGACAGGGCTTCTCTATGGCTACACCTTC. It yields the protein CATSDSTGLLYGYTF.

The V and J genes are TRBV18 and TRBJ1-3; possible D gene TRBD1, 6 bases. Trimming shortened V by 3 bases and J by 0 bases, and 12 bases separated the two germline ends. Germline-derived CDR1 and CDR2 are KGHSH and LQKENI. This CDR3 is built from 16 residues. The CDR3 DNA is TGTGCCAGCTCACCGGACAGTCCGGACTCTGGAAACACCATATATTTT. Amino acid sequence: CASSPDSPDSGNTIYF.

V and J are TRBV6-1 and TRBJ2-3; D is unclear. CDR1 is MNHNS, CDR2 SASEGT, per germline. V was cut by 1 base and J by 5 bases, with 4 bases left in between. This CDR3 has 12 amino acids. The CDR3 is CASSEGRDTQYF. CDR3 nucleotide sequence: TGTGCCAGCAGTGAAGGTAGAGATACGCAGTATTTT.

The CDR3 DNA reads as TGTGCCAGCAGTTCCAATAGCGGGAGCGAAGAGACCCAGTACTTC. Protein product: CASSSNSGSEETQYF. This rearrangement joins TRBV2 to TRBJ2-5; 9 nucleotides match TRBD2. The germline gives CDR1 SNHLY, CDR2 FYNNEI. The CDR3 loop spans 15 amino acids. J gave up 3 bases and V 5 bases, and 7 bases lay outside the gene matches.

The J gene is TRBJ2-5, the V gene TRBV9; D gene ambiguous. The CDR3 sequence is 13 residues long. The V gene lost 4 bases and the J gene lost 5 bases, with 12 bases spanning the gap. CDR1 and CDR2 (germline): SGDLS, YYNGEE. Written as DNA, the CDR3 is TGTGCCAGCAGCATAACACCTTCGGAGACCCAGTACTTC. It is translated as CASSITPSETQYF.

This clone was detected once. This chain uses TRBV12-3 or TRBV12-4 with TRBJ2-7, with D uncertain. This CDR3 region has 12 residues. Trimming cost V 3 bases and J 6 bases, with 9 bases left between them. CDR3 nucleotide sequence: TGTGCCAGCAGTTTGACTTTTTGCGAGCAGTACTTC. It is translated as CASSLTFCEQYF.

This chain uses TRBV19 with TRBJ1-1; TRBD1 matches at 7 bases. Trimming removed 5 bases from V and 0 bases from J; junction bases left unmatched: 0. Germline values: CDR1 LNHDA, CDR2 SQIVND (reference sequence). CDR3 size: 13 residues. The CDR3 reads CASSDRVNTEAFF. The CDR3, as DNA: TGTGCCAGTAGTGACAGGGTGAACACTGAAGCTTTCTTT.

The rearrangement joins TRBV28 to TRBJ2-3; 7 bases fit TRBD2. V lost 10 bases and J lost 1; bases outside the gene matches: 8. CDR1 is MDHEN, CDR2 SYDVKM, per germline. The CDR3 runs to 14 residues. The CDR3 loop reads CATTGGLGTDTQYF. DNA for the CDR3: TGTGCCACCACGGGGGGATTGGGCACAGATACGCAGTATTTT.

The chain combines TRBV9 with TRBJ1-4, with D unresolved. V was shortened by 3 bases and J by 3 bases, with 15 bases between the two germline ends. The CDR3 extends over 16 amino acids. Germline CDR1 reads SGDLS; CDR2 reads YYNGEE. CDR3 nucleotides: TGTGCCAGCAGCGGAGGGCAACCTAGGGCTAATGAAAAACTGTTTTTT. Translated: CASSGGQPRANEKLFF.

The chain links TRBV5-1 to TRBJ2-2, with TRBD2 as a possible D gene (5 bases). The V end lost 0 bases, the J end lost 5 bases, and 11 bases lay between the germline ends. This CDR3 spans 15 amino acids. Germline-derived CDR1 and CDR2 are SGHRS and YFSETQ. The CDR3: CASSLDGGGTGELFF. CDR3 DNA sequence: TGCGCCAGCAGCTTGGACGGAGGCGGGACCGGGGAGCTGTTTTTT.

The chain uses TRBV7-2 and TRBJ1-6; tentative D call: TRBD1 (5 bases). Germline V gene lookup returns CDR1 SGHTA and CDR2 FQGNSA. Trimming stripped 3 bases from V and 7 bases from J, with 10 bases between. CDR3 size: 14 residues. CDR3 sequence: CASSLGGTNSPLHF. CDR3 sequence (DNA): TGTGCCAGCAGCTTGGGGGGGACCAATTCACCCCTCCACTTT.

CDR3 sequence: CSASIQGAYGYTF. The CDR3 region has the DNA TGCAGTGCTAGTATACAGGGAGCCTATGGCTACACCTTC. J is TRBJ1-2 and V is TRBV20-1; possibly TRBD1 for D (6 bases). Deletions cut 3 bases from V and 4 bases from J, with 12 bases between. The CDR3 totals 13 residues. Germline V gene lookup returns CDR1 DFQATT and CDR2 SNEGSKA (reference sequence).

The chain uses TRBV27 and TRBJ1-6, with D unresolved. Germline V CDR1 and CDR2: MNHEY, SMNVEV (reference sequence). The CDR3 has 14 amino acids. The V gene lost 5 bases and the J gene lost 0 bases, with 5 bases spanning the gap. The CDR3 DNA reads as TGTGCCAGCAGTCCCAGCTCCTATAATTCACCCCTCCACTTT. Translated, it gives CASSPSSYNSPLHF.

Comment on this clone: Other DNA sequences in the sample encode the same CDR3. This chain's CDR3 is CASSFYNQPQHF. The CDR3 DNA sequence: TGTGCCAGCAGTTTTTATAATCAGCCCCAGCATTTT. The chain employs TRBV27 and TRBJ1-5; D is unclear. V was shortened by 3 bases and J by 4 bases, with 4 bases between the two germline ends. CDR3 length equals 12 residues. Germline V lookup: CDR1 MNHEY, CDR2 SMNVEV (reference sequence).

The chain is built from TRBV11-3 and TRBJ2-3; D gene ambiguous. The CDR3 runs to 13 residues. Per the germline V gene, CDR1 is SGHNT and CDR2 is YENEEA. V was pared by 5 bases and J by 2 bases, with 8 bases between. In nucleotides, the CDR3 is TGTGCCAGCAGCAGGAGCGCCACAGATACGCAGTATTTT. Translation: CASSRSATDTQYF.

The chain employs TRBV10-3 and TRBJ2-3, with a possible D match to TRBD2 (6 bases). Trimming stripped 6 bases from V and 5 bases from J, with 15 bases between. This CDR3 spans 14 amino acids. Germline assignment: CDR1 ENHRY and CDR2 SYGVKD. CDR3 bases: TGTGCCATCAGCGGGCGGGGAGTGGGAGATACGCAGTATTTT. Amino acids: CAISGRGVGDTQYF.

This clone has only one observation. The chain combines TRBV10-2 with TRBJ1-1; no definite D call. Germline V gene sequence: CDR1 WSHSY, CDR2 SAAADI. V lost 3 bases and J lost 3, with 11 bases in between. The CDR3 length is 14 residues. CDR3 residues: CASSDEGEDTEAFF. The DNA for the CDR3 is TGCGCCAGCAGTGATGAGGGCGAGGACACTGAAGCTTTCTTT.

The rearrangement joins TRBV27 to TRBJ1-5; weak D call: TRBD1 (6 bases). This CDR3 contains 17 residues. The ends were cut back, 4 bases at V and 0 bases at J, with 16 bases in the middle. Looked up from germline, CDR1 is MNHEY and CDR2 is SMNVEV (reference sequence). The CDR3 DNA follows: TGTGCCAGCAGTTCTCTGGACAGAAGTTTTAGCAATCAGCCCCAGCATTTT. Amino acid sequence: CASSSLDRSFSNQPQHF.

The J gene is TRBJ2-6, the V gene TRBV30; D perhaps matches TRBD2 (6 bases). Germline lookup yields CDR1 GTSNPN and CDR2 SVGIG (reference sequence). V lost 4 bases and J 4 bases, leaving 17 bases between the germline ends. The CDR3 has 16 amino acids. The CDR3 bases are TGTGCCTGGACCCTACCCCGGGGGTCCGGGGCCAACGTCCTGACTTTC. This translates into CAWTLPRGSGANVLTF.

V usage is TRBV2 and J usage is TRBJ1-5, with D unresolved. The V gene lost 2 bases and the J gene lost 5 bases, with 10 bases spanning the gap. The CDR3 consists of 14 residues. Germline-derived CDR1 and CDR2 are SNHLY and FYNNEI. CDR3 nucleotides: TGTGCCAGCAGTGAACGGTCGGGAGATCAGCCCCAGCATTTT. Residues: CASSERSGDQPQHF.

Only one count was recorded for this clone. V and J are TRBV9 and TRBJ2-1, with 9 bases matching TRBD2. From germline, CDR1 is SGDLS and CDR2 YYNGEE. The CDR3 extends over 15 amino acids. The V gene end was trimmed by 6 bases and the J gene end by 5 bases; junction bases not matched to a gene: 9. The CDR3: CASTRGGRADNEQFF. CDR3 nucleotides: TGTGCCAGCACAAGGGGCGGGAGGGCCGACAATGAGCAGTTCTTC. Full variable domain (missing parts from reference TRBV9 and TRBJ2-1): DSGVTQTPKHLITATGQRVTLRCSPRSGDLSVYWYQQSLDQGLQFLIQYYNGEERAKGNILERFSAQQFPDLHSELNLSSLELGDSALYFCASTRGGRADNEQFFGPGTRLTVL.

DNA for the CDR3: TGTGCCAGCAGCACAGACAGGGGCACAGATACGCAGTATTTT. Its translation is CASSTDRGTDTQYF. The chain couples TRBV11-2 to TRBJ2-3, with TRBD1 matching over 7 bases. Germline V lookup: CDR1 SGHAT, CDR2 FQNNGV. The CDR3 loop spans 14 amino acids. J gave up 1 base and V 5 bases, and 3 bases lay outside the gene matches. Full variable domain (rest looked up from reference TRBV11-2 and TRBJ2-3): EAGVAQSPRYKIIEKRQSVAFWCNPISGHATLYWYQQILGQGPKLLIQFQNNGVVDDSQLPKDRFSAERLKGVDSTLKIQPAKLEDSAVYLCASSTDRGTDTQYFGPGTRLTVL.